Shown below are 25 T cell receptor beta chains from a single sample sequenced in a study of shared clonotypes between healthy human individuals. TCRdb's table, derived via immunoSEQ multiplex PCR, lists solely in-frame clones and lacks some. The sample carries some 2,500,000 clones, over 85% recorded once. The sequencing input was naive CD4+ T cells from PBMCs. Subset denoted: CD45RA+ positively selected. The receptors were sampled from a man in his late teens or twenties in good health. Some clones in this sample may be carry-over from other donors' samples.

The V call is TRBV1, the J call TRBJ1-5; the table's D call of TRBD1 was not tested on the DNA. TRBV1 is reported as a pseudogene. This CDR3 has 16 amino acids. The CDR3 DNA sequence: TGCACCAGCAGCCCTCAGAGGGGACAGACCAATCAGCCCCAGCATTTT. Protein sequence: CTSSPQRGQTNQPQHF.

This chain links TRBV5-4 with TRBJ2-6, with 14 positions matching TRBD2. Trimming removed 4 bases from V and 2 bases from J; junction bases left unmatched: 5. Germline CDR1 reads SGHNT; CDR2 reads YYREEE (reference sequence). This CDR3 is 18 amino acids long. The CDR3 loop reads CASSQPGLAGAGANVLTF. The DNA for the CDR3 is TGTGCCAGCAGCCAACCGGGACTAGCGGGAGCTGGGGCCAACGTCCTGACTTTC.

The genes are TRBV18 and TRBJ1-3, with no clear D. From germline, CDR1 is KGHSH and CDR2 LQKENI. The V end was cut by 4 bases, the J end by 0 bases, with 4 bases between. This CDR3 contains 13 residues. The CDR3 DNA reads TGTGCCAGCTCACTCAACTCTGGAAACACCATATATTTT. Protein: CASSLNSGNTIYF.

The CDR3 region is CASSTVWRTETQYF. The DNA of the CDR3 is TGTGCCAGCAGCACCGTATGGAGAACAGAGACCCAGTACTTC. The rearrangement joins TRBV7-9 to TRBJ2-5; no clear D. The V and J ends lost 5 bases and 4 bases respectively, with 14 bases between them. The germline CDR1 and CDR2 sequences are SEHNR and FQNEAQ (reference sequence). The CDR3 length is 14 residues.

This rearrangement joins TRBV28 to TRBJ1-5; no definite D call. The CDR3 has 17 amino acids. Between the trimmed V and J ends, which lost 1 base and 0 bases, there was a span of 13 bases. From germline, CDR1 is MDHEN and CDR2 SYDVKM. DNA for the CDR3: TGTGCCAGCAGTTTATTCTCAGGTTATGATAGCAATCAGCCCCAGCATTTT. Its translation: CASSLFSGYDSNQPQHF. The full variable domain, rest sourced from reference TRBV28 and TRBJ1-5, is DVKVTQSSRYLVKRTGEKVFLECVQDMDHENMFWYRQDPGLGLRLIYFSYDVKMKEKGDIPEGYSVSREKKERFSLILESASTNQTSMYLCASSLFSGYDSNQPQHFGDGTRLSIL.

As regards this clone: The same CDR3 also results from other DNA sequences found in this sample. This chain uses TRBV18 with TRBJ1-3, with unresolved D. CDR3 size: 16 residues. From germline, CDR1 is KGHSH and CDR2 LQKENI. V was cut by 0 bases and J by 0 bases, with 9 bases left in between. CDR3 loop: CASSPPGSSSGNTIYF. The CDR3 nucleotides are TGTGCCAGCTCACCACCGGGGTCGAGCTCTGGAAACACCATATATTTT.

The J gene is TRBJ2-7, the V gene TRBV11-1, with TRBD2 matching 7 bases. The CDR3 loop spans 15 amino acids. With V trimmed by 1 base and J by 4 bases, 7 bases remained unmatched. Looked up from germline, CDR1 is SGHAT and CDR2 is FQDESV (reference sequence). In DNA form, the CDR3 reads TGTGCCAGCAGCTTAGGCCGGTCTAGCGGATACGAGCAGTACTTC. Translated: CASSLGRSSGYEQYF.

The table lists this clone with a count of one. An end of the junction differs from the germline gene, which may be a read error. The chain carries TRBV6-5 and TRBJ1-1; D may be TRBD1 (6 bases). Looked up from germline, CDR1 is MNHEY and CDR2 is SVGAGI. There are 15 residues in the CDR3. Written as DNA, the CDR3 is TGTGCCAGCATTAAGCGAGGGGGAGGGAACAATGAAGCTTTCTTT. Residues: CASIKRGGGNNEAFF.

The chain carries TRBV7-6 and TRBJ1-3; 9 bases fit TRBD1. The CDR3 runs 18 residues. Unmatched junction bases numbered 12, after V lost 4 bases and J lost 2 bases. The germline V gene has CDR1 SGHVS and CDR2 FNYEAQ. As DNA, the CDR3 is TGTGCCAGCAGCTCTGCACTACCGGGACAGGGCACTGGAAACACCATATATTTT. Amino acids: CASSSALPGQGTGNTIYF.

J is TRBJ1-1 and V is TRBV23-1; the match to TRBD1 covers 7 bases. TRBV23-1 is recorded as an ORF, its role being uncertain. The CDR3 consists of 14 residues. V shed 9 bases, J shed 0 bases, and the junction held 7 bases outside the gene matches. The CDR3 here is CARGYRGMNTEAFF. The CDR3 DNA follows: TGCGCCAGGGGGTACAGGGGCATGAACACTGAAGCTTTCTTT.

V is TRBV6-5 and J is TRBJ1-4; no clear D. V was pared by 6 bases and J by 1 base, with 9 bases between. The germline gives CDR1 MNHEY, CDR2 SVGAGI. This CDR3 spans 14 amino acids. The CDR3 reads CASRIGRTNEKLFF. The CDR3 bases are TGTGCCAGCAGGATTGGTAGAACTAATGAAAAACTGTTTTTT.

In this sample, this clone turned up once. CDR3: CASSLINQPQHF. The CDR3 nucleotides are TGTGCCAGCAGCTTAATCAATCAGCCCCAGCATTTT. V usage is TRBV13 and J usage is TRBJ1-5; the D is unclear. The germline V and J ends were trimmed by 2 bases and 3 bases, with 2 bases remaining between them. The CDR3 consists of 12 residues. Germline V gene lookup returns CDR1 PRHDT and CDR2 FYEKMQ (reference sequence).

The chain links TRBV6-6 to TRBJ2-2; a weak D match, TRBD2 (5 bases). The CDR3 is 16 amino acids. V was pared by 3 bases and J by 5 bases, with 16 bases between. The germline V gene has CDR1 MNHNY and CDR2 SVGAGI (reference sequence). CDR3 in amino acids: CASSYMVGVRTGELFF. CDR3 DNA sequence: TGTGCCAGCAGTTATATGGTGGGAGTGCGGACCGGGGAGCTGTTTTTT.

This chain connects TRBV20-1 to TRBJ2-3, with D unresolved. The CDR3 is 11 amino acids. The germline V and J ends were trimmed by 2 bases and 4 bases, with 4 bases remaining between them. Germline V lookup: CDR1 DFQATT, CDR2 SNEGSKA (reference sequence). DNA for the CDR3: TGCAGTGCTAGATTTTCAGATACGCAGTATTTT. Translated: CSARFSDTQYF.

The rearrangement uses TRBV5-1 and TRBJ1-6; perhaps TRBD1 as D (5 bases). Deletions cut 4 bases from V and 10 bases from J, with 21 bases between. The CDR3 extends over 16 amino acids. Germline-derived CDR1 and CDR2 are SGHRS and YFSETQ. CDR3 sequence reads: CASSALEAGGVSPLHF. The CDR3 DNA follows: TGCGCCAGCAGCGCCCTAGAGGCCGGAGGGGTCTCACCCCTCCACTTT.

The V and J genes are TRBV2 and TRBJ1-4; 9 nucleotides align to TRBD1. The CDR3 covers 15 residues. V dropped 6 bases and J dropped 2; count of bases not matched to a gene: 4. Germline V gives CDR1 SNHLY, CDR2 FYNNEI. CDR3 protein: CASSLQGATNEKLFF. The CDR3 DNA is TGTGCCAGCAGCTTACAGGGGGCGACTAATGAAAAACTGTTTTTT.

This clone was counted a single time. The CDR3 bases are TGTGCCAGCAGTGAATCGACTAGTCCGACAGAGACCCAGTACTTC. Protein: CASSESTSPTETQYF. The rearrangement uses TRBV25-1 and TRBJ2-5; possibly TRBD2 for D (6 bases). This CDR3 is 15 amino acids long. Trimming removed 1 base from V and 4 bases from J, with 13 bases in between. Germline V lookup: CDR1 MGHDK, CDR2 SYGVNS.

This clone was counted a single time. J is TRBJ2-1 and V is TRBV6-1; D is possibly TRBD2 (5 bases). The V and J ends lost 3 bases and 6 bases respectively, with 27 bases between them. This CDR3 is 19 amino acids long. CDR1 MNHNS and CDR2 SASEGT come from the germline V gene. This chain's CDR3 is CASSDVRRGSSPSLNEQFF. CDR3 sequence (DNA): TGTGCCAGCAGTGATGTTCGCCGGGGTAGTTCGCCGTCCCTCAATGAGCAGTTCTTC.

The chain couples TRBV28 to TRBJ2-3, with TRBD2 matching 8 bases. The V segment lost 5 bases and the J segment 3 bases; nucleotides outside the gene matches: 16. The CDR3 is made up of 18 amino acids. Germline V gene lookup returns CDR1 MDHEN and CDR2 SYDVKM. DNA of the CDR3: TGTGCCAGCAGTCCGACCCTAGGGGTAGCGGGACGAACAGATACGCAGTATTTT. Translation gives CASSPTLGVAGRTDTQYF.

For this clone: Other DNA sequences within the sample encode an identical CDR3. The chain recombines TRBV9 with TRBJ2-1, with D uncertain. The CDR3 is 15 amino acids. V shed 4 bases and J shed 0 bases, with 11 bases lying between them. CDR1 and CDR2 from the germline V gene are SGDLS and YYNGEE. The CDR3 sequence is CASSPDSPSYNEQFF. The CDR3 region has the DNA TGTGCCAGCAGCCCCGACTCCCCCTCCTACAATGAGCAGTTCTTC.

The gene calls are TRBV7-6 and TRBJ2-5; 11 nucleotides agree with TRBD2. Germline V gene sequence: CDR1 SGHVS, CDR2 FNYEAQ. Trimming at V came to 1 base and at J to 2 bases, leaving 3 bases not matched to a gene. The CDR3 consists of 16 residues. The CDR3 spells CASSLGLAGRQETQYF. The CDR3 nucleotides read TGTGCCAGCAGCTTAGGACTAGCGGGAAGGCAAGAGACCCAGTACTTC.

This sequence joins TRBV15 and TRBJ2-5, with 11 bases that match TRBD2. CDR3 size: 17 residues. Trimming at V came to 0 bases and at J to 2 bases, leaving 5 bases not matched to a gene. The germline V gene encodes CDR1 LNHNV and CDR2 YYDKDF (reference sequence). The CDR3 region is CATSRDMLAGGQETQYF. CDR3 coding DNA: TGTGCCACCAGCAGAGATATGCTAGCGGGAGGACAAGAGACCCAGTACTTC. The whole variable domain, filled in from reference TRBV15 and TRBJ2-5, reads DAMVIQNPRYQVTQFGKPVTLSCSQTLNHNVMYWYQQKSSQAPKLLFHYYDKDFNNEADTPDNFQSRRPNTSFCFLDIRSPGLGDTAMYLCATSRDMLAGGQETQYFGPGTRLLVL.

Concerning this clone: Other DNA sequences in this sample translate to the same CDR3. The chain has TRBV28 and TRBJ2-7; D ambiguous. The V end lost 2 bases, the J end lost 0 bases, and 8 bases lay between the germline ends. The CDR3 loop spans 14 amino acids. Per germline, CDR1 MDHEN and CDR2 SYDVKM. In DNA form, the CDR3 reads TGTGCCAGCAGTTTAGTCGGGCCCTCCTACGAGCAGTACTTC. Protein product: CASSLVGPSYEQYF. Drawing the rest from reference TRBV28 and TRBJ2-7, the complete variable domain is DVKVTQSSRYLVKRTGEKVFLECVQDMDHENMFWYRQDPGLGLRLIYFSYDVKMKEKGDIPEGYSVSREKKERFSLILESASTNQTSMYLCASSLVGPSYEQYFGPGTRLTVT.

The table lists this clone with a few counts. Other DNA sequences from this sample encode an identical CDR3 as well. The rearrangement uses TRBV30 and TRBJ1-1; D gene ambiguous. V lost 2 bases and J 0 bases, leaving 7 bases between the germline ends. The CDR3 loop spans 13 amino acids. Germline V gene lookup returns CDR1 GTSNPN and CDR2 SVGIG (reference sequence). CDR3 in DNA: TGTGCCTGGAGTCGGGGTCTGAACACTGAAGCTTTCTTT. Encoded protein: CAWSRGLNTEAFF.

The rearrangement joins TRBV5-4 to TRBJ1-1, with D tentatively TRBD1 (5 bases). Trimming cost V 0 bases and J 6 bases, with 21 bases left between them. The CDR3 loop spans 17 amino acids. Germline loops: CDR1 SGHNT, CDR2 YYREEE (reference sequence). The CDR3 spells CASSLGGQRGIGPEAFF. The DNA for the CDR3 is TGTGCCAGCAGCTTGGGGGGCCAGAGGGGTATCGGGCCTGAAGCTTTCTTT.